This T cell receptor beta chain was profiled in a study of cytomegalovirus exposure and HLA in healthy donors. Study observations and caveats: The listing of 150 to 200 TCR beta chains classed them as cytomegalovirus-associated.

The length of the CDR3 is 15 residues. Trimming cost V 7 bases and J 0 bases, with 14 bases left between them. The V gene's germline CDR1 is SGHTA and CDR2 FQGTGA. The PCR made use of 60 Vbeta and 13 Jbeta primers. The method was immunoSEQ multiplex PCR; TCRdb's version includes in-frame clones alone and lacks a portion of them. This table has around 140,000 clones, over 65% appearing once. Regarding this clone: What it binds is not known.

Input material: PBMCs. V gene TRBV7-3 combines with J gene TRBJ2-3, with D perhaps matching TRBD2 (6 bases). This clonotype originated in a man in his forties in good health and CMV-seronegative. CDR3 residues: CASNPGGTSTDTQYF. CDR3 in DNA: TGTGCCAGCAACCCTGGAGGGACTAGCACAGATACGCAGTATTTT.